Listed here are 22 T cell receptor beta chains from one sample, sequenced in a study of neoadjuvant nivolumab and ipilimumab in lung cancer. Some clones are missing from TCRdb's copy, which holds only in-frame ones; the method was immunoSEQ multiplex PCR. The sample yields fewer than 30,000 clones, 75% to 85% seen once. Sequencing was performed on tumor tissue, taken after neoadjuvant nivolumab, alone or with ipilimumab, at or shortly before surgery. The receptors were sampled from an adult with non-small cell lung cancer.

The V gene is TRBV4-1, the J gene TRBJ2-3; D unclear. Trimming pared 0 bases from V and 1 base from J, leaving 11 bases between. Germline loops: CDR1 MGHRA, CDR2 YSYEKL. CDR3 length: 16 residues. The CDR3 coding sequence is TGCGCCAGCAGCCAAGAGGGGTATAGGGGCACAGATACGCAGTATTTT. Translation gives CASSQEGYRGTDTQYF.

The genes are TRBV18 and TRBJ2-5, with 11 bases lining up with TRBD2. The junction had 3 bases not matched to a gene; V was cut back by 2 bases and J by 1 base. The length of the CDR3 is 16 residues. The germline CDR1 and CDR2 sequences are KGHSH and LQKENI. The CDR3 region is CASSPGLAGRQETQYF. The CDR3 coding sequence is TGTGCCAGCTCACCAGGACTAGCGGGCCGCCAAGAGACCCAGTACTTC. Full variable domain (missing parts from reference TRBV18 and TRBJ2-5): NAGVMQNPRHLVRRRGQEARLRCSPMKGHSHVYWYRQLPEEGLKFMVYLQKENIIDESGMPKERFSAEFPKEGPSILRIQQVVRGDSAAYFCASSPGLAGRQETQYFGPGTRLLVL.

The CDR3 spells CASSLELFNEQFF. As DNA, the CDR3 is TGCGCCAGCAGCTTGGAACTTTTCAATGAGCAGTTCTTC. J is TRBJ2-1 and V is TRBV5-1; D is unresolved. CDR1 SGHRS and CDR2 YFSETQ come from the germline V gene. The CDR3 sequence is 13 residues long. Trimming took off 0 bases at V and 6 bases at J, with 7 bases between the two ends.

CDR3 sequence (DNA): TGCGCCAGCAGTGAAGATACTACAGGGACTCAAGAGACCCAGTACTTC. Protein sequence: CASSEDTTGTQETQYF. The chain carries TRBV10-1 and TRBJ2-5, with D perhaps TRBD1 or TRBD2 (6 bases each). The CDR3 spans 16 residues. CDR1 and CDR2 (germline): WNHNN, SYGVQD (reference sequence). V was pared by 3 bases and J by 2 bases, with 16 bases between.

V usage is TRBV6-5 and J usage is TRBJ2-7, with 7 bases that match TRBD1. CDR3 length: 14 amino acids. The germline V gene encodes CDR1 MNHEY and CDR2 SVGAGI. The J segment lost 5 bases and the V segment lost 7 bases, leaving 11 bases of the junction unmatched. The CDR3 nucleotides read TGTGCCAGCACCCCCCCGACAGGGAATCACGAGCAGTACTTC. Its protein product is CASTPPTGNHEQYF.

V is TRBV19 and J is TRBJ1-5, with 8 bases that match TRBD1. The CDR3 sequence is 15 residues long. Trimming removed 3 bases from V and 0 bases from J; junction bases left unmatched: 1. Germline V gene sequence: CDR1 LNHDA, CDR2 SQIVND (reference sequence). CDR3 protein: CASSMDRASNQPQHF. CDR3 DNA: TGTGCCAGTAGTATGGACAGGGCTAGCAATCAGCCCCAGCATTTT.

The rearrangement links TRBV5-1 to TRBJ2-1; 11 nucleotides match TRBD2. The CDR3 loop spans 14 amino acids. In germline, CDR1 is SGHRS, CDR2 YFSETQ. J lost 7 bases, V lost 8 bases, and 8 bases had no gene match. This CDR3 is CASTLAGVSNEQFF. The CDR3 bases are TGCGCCAGTACACTAGCGGGGGTCTCTAATGAGCAGTTCTTC.

This rearrangement joins TRBV19 to TRBJ2-3; D may be TRBD1 or TRBD2 (5 bases each). The CDR3 has 14 residues. The V and J ends lost 4 bases and 0 bases respectively, with 8 bases between them. Germline V CDR1 and CDR2: LNHDA, SQIVND (reference sequence). The CDR3 DNA reads TGTGCCAGTAGTAGAGGGGCTAGCACAGATACGCAGTATTTT. It is translated as CASSRGASTDTQYF. The full variable domain, rest sourced from reference TRBV19 and TRBJ2-3, is DGGITQSPKYLFRKEGQNVTLSCEQNLNHDAMYWYRQDPGQGLRLIYYSQIVNDFQKGDIAEGYSVSREKKESFPLTVTSAQKNPTAFYLCASSRGASTDTQYFGPGTRLTVL.

The chain carries TRBV11-2 and TRBJ2-7; D is uncertain. V was trimmed by 6 bases and J by 5 bases, leaving 11 bases between them. The CDR3 totals 12 residues. The germline gives CDR1 SGHAT, CDR2 FQNNGV. CDR3 DNA sequence: TGTGCCAGCAGACCGGACGTTAACGAGCAGTACTTC. Protein: CASRPDVNEQYF.

The chain uses TRBV7-9 and TRBJ2-1, with unresolved D. The CDR3 runs to 15 residues. Deletions cut 3 bases from V and 4 bases from J, with 13 bases between. Germline CDR1 and CDR2: SEHNR and FQNEAQ (reference sequence). The chain's CDR3 is CASSLGPDAYNEQFF. The DNA of the CDR3 is TGTGCCAGCAGCTTGGGCCCGGACGCTTACAATGAGCAGTTCTTC.

The chain uses TRBV29-1 and TRBJ1-5, with D uncertain. CDR3 size: 14 residues. V gave up 2 bases and J gave up 2 bases, with 10 bases separating them. Germline loops: CDR1 SQVTM, CDR2 ANQGSEA. As DNA, the CDR3 is TGCAGCGTTGAATTGGGAAATGGCAATCAGCCCCAGCATTTT. It translates to CSVELGNGNQPQHF.

This clone showed up just once. The V and J genes are TRBV5-1 and TRBJ2-7; 7 bases line up with TRBD2. Germline V gene data show CDR1 as SGHRS and CDR2 as YFSETQ. V lost 2 bases, J lost 4 bases, and 6 bases stayed unmatched. The CDR3 loop spans 14 amino acids. CDR3 amino acids: CASSLGLDRYEQYF. In DNA, the CDR3 is TGCGCCAGCAGCTTAGGACTAGATCGGTACGAGCAGTACTTC.

This clone showed up just once. The rearrangement links TRBV9 to TRBJ1-1; the D is unclear. There are 13 residues in the CDR3. The germline V and J ends were trimmed by 7 bases and 0 bases, with 10 bases remaining between them. Germline V gene lookup returns CDR1 SGDLS and CDR2 YYNGEE. CDR3 sequence (DNA): TGTGCCAGCGGAGAGGAAATGAACACTGAAGCTTTCTTT. It yields the protein CASGEEMNTEAFF.

This clone showed up just once. This sequence joins TRBV5-6 and TRBJ2-3; 10 nucleotides align to TRBD2. J lost 3 bases, V lost 3 bases, and 1 base had no gene match. Germline CDR1 and CDR2: SGHDT and YYEEEE. The length of the CDR3 is 14 residues. The CDR3 here is CASSSLAGTDTQYF. CDR3 nucleotide sequence: TGTGCCAGCAGCTCACTAGCGGGAACAGATACGCAGTATTTT.

This clone appeared a few times. The chain links TRBV30 to TRBJ2-5; no clear D. The CDR3 is made up of 12 amino acids. The V end lost 1 base, the J end lost 4 bases, and 7 bases lay between the germline ends. CDR1 GTSNPN and CDR2 SVGIG come from the germline V gene (reference sequence). In nucleotides, the CDR3 is TGTGCCTGGAGTGGGTATGGAGAGACCCAGTACTTC. Translated, it gives CAWSGYGETQYF.

CDR3 region: CASSLESGNQPQHF. Here the CDR3 DNA reads TGCGCCAGCAGCTTGGAATCGGGTAATCAGCCCCAGCATTTT. The chain employs TRBV5-1 and TRBJ1-5; unclear D gene. Trimming left V 0 bases short and J 4 bases short, with 8 bases between. The CDR3 has 14 residues. The V gene's germline CDR1 is SGHRS and CDR2 YFSETQ.

The rearrangement joins TRBV30 to TRBJ2-7, with TRBD1 matching 9 bases. The germline V gene has CDR1 GTSNPN and CDR2 SVGIG (reference sequence). After removal of 7 bases from V and 7 bases from J, the junction contained 14 bases not matched to a gene. The CDR3 totals 14 residues. The CDR3 region has the DNA TGTGCCTTGCACACCACAGGGGGCTTGGGGGAGCAGTACTTC. Encoded protein: CALHTTGGLGEQYF. Full variable domain (missing parts from reference TRBV30 and TRBJ2-7): SQTIHQWPATLVQPVGSPLSLECTVEGTSNPNLYWYRQAAGRGLQLLFYSVGIGQISSEVPQNLSASRPQDRQFILSSKKLLLSDSGFYLCALHTTGGLGEQYFGPGTRLTVT.

This sequence joins TRBV6-5 and TRBJ1-5, with D unresolved. The germline CDR1 and CDR2 sequences are MNHEY and SVGAGI. CDR3 length: 14 amino acids. V was shortened by 2 bases and J by 2 bases, with 7 bases between the two germline ends. The CDR3 DNA is TGTGCCAGCAGTTACGCGCCGGGCAATCAGCCCCAGCATTTT. Translated, it gives CASSYAPGNQPQHF.

V is TRBV6-1 and J is TRBJ1-2; weak D call: TRBD1 (6 bases). Germline CDR1 and CDR2: MNHNS and SASEGT. The CDR3 is 14 amino acids. Trimming left V 2 bases short and J 6 bases short, with 13 bases between. The CDR3 DNA reads as TGTGCCAGCAGTGAAACGGGGGCGCGGGATGGCTACACCTTC. It specifies CASSETGARDGYTF.

The chain joins TRBV6-1 to TRBJ1-3, with D possibly TRBD1 on 6 matching bases. V dropped 8 bases and J dropped 0 bases, with 8 bases sitting between them. The CDR3 has 13 amino acids. Germline CDR1 MNHNS, CDR2 SASEGT. CDR3 in amino acids: CASHRDSGNTIYF. DNA for the CDR3: TGTGCCAGCCACAGGGACTCTGGAAACACCATATATTTT.

The chain couples TRBV18 to TRBJ2-5; D is undetermined. The V end was cut by 0 bases, the J end by 5 bases, with 7 bases between. CDR3 length: 13 residues. Germline CDR1 and CDR2: KGHSH and LQKENI. CDR3 sequence (DNA): TGTGCCAGCTCACCACCGAGCAGGGAGACCCAGTACTTC. The encoded protein is CASSPPSRETQYF.

The chain combines TRBV5-4 with TRBJ2-7, with TRBD1 as a possible D gene (6 bases). The CDR3 loop spans 14 amino acids. The V end was cut by 3 bases, the J end by 3 bases, with 13 bases between. Germline CDR1 is SGHNT and CDR2 is YYREEE (reference sequence). The chain's CDR3 is CASSYRDTNYEQYF. Here the CDR3 DNA reads TGTGCCAGCAGCTACCGGGACACTAACTACGAGCAGTACTTC.